Listed below are T cell receptor beta chains from one sample, sequenced in a study of PD-L1 blockade in urothelial cancer. Clones were read by immunoSEQ multiplex PCR, and TCRdb kept only the in-frame ones, dropping some. Counted here are more than 35,000 clones, approximately 80% occurring once; the ten biggest clones make up 12% to 15%. Sample: PBMCs, taken around atezolizumab (anti-PD-L1) treatment. The receptors come from a man aged 80 or over with urothelial cancer. The CDR3 runs from the conserved cysteine through the conserved F or W. The D gene is left open where the match is weak. Expanded clones get a size class; other rows say once, few or many, or leave the size out.

d_gene: -; j_gene: TRBJ2-1; v_gene: TRBV4-3; abundance: -; CDR3aa: CASSPPSSEQFF; CDR3nt: TGCGCCAGCAGTCCGCCGAGTTCCGAGCAGTTCTTC
d_gene: -; j_gene: TRBJ1-2; v_gene: TRBV7-2; abundance: few; CDR3aa: CASSRRGSPYGYTF; CDR3nt: TGTGCCAGCAGCCGCCGTGGTAGTCCCTATGGCTACACCTTC
d_gene: TRBD1; j_gene: TRBJ2-7; v_gene: TRBV5-1; abundance: -; CDR3aa: CASSPGTGVSYEQYF; CDR3nt: TGCGCCAGCAGCCCCGGGACAGGGGTCTCCTACGAGCAGTACTTC
d_gene: TRBD1; j_gene: TRBJ1-2; v_gene: TRBV25-1; abundance: -; CDR3aa: CASSEWRNRGIRPGYTF; CDR3nt: TGTGCCAGCAGTGAATGGCGAAACAGGGGAATTCGACCTGGCTACACCTTC
d_gene: TRBD2; j_gene: TRBJ2-1; v_gene: TRBV19; abundance: -; CDR3aa: CASSMGTSGRRYEQFF; CDR3nt: TGTGCCAGTAGTATGGGGACTAGCGGGAGAAGGTATGAGCAGTTCTTC
d_gene: TRBD1; j_gene: TRBJ2-1; v_gene: TRBV28; abundance: -; CDR3aa: CASSLGGQGSSYNEQFF; CDR3nt: TGTGCCAGCAGTTTAGGGGGACAGGGGTCCTCCTACAATGAGCAGTTCTTC
d_gene: -; j_gene: TRBJ2-7; v_gene: TRBV6-1; abundance: -; CDR3aa: CASMVPGEHYEQYF; CDR3nt: TGTGCCAGCATGGTCCCGGGGGAACATTACGAGCAGTACTTC
d_gene: -; j_gene: TRBJ2-7; v_gene: TRBV5-6; abundance: -; CDR3aa: CASTMDTDYEQYF; CDR3nt: TGTGCCAGCACCATGGACACAGATTACGAGCAGTACTTC
d_gene: TRBD1; j_gene: TRBJ1-5; v_gene: TRBV18; abundance: -; CDR3aa: CASSRVGGQGRSNQPQHF; CDR3nt: TGTGCCAGCTCACGGGTAGGGGGACAGGGAAGGAGCAATCAGCCCCAGCATTTT
d_gene: -; j_gene: TRBJ1-5; v_gene: TRBV19; abundance: -; CDR3aa: CASSIVRGASQPQHF; CDR3nt: TGTGCCAGTAGTATCGTTCGGGGGGCGTCTCAGCCCCAGCATTTT
d_gene: -; j_gene: TRBJ1-5; v_gene: TRBV19; abundance: -; CDR3aa: CASSHGGGRNQPQHF; CDR3nt: TGTGCCAGTAGCCACGGCGGGGGGAGGAATCAGCCCCAGCATTTT
d_gene: -; j_gene: TRBJ1-1; v_gene: TRBV10-2; abundance: -; CDR3aa: CASSDRENTEAFF; CDR3nt: TGCGCCAGCAGTGACAGGGAGAACACTGAAGCTTTCTTT
d_gene: TRBD2; j_gene: TRBJ2-1; v_gene: TRBV6-1; abundance: few; CDR3aa: CASSSGGGVNEQFF; CDR3nt: TGTGCCAGCAGCTCGGGGGGGGGCGTTAATGAGCAGTTCTTC
d_gene: TRBD2; j_gene: TRBJ2-1; v_gene: TRBV11-2; abundance: -; CDR3aa: CASSLLAGTYNEQFF; CDR3nt: TGTGCCAGCAGCTTACTAGCGGGGACATACAATGAGCAGTTCTTC
d_gene: TRBD1; j_gene: TRBJ2-4; v_gene: TRBV19; abundance: -; CDR3aa: CASSLRHRGQNIQYF; CDR3nt: TGTGCCAGTAGTCTAAGGCACAGGGGCCAAAACATTCAGTACTTC
d_gene: TRBD1; j_gene: TRBJ2-5; v_gene: TRBV10-3; abundance: -; CDR3aa: CAISPGTGQMETQYF; CDR3nt: TGTGCCATCAGTCCCGGGACAGGGCAAATGGAGACCCAGTACTTC
d_gene: TRBD1; j_gene: TRBJ2-5; v_gene: TRBV7-2; abundance: -; CDR3aa: CASSLGQGGRETQYF; CDR3nt: TGTGCCAGCAGCCTAGGACAGGGTGGACGAGAGACCCAGTACTTC
d_gene: TRBD1; j_gene: TRBJ2-7; v_gene: TRBV25-1; abundance: once; CDR3aa: CASSESVVVGQGAYEQYF; CDR3nt: TGTGCCAGCAGTGAATCTGTTGTAGTGGGACAGGGCGCTTACGAGCAGTACTTC
d_gene: -; j_gene: TRBJ1-2; v_gene: TRBV7-2; abundance: -; CDR3aa: CASSLSSSNYGYTF; CDR3nt: TGTGCCAGCAGCTTAAGCTCTTCTAACTATGGCTACACCTTC
d_gene: -; j_gene: TRBJ2-5; v_gene: TRBV28; abundance: -; CDR3aa: CASSPPGQETQYF; CDR3nt: TGTGCCAGCAGTCCCCCGGGCCAAGAGACCCAGTACTTC
d_gene: TRBD1; j_gene: TRBJ1-1; v_gene: TRBV6-5; abundance: -; CDR3aa: CASSYVGQGKNTEAFF; CDR3nt: TGTGCCAGCAGTTACGTTGGACAGGGGAAGAACACTGAAGCTTTCTTT
d_gene: -; j_gene: TRBJ1-5; v_gene: TRBV7-2; abundance: -; CDR3aa: CASSLEGVSQPQHF; CDR3nt: TGTGCCAGCAGCTTAGAGGGGGTCTCTCAGCCCCAGCATTTT
d_gene: -; j_gene: TRBJ2-1; v_gene: TRBV11-2; abundance: -; CDR3aa: CASSLIRSSYNEQFF; CDR3nt: TGTGCCAGCAGCTTAATCCGGAGCTCCTACAATGAGCAGTTCTTC
d_gene: -; j_gene: TRBJ2-6; v_gene: TRBV7-2; abundance: -; CDR3aa: CASSLLASGANVLTF; CDR3nt: TGTGCCAGCAGCCTACTAGCTTCTGGGGCCAACGTCCTGACTTTC
d_gene: TRBD1; j_gene: TRBJ2-7; v_gene: TRBV15; abundance: once; CDR3aa: CATSGDRGSYEQYF; CDR3nt: TGTGCCACCAGCGGGGACAGGGGGTCCTACGAGCAGTACTTC
d_gene: TRBD1; j_gene: TRBJ2-7; v_gene: TRBV10-1; abundance: -; CDR3aa: CASSAGTGHSYEQYF; CDR3nt: TGCGCCAGCAGTGCCGGGACAGGTCACTCCTACGAGCAGTACTTC
d_gene: TRBD1; j_gene: TRBJ2-2; v_gene: TRBV5-1; abundance: -; CDR3aa: CASSLEGQTNTGELFF; CDR3nt: TGCGCCAGCAGCTTGGAGGGACAGACGAACACCGGGGAGCTGTTTTTT
d_gene: TRBD1; j_gene: TRBJ1-2; v_gene: TRBV5-1; abundance: -; CDR3aa: CASSFQGATGYGYTF; CDR3nt: TGCGCCAGCAGCTTTCAGGGGGCGACCGGCTATGGCTACACCTTC
d_gene: -; j_gene: TRBJ2-5; v_gene: TRBV9; abundance: -; CDR3aa: CASSVSQGGETQYF; CDR3nt: TGTGCCAGCAGCGTAAGTCAGGGAGGAGAGACCCAGTACTTC
d_gene: -; j_gene: TRBJ2-1; v_gene: TRBV7-2; abundance: -; CDR3aa: CASRIGLGRGNEQFF; CDR3nt: TGTGCCAGCAGGATAGGGTTGGGTAGGGGCAATGAGCAGTTCTTC
d_gene: -; j_gene: TRBJ1-3; v_gene: TRBV18; abundance: -; CDR3aa: CASSPASSGNTIYF; CDR3nt: TGTGCCAGCTCACCAGCGAGCTCTGGAAACACCATATATTTT
d_gene: -; j_gene: TRBJ2-1; v_gene: TRBV5-1; abundance: -; CDR3aa: CASSLVGASYNEQFF; CDR3nt: TGCGCCAGCAGCTTGGTAGGGGCGTCCTACAATGAGCAGTTCTTC
d_gene: -; j_gene: TRBJ2-7; v_gene: TRBV29-1; abundance: once; CDR3aa: CSVVAGPSEQYF; CDR3nt: TGCAGCGTTGTGGCGGGACCATCCGAGCAGTACTTC
d_gene: TRBD2; j_gene: TRBJ2-7; v_gene: TRBV20-1; abundance: -; CDR3aa: CSAKGRDEQYF; CDR3nt: TGCAGTGCTAAGGGGAGGGACGAGCAGTACTTC
d_gene: -; j_gene: TRBJ2-7; v_gene: TRBV10-2; abundance: -; CDR3aa: CASRKEGTYEQYF; CDR3nt: TGCGCCAGCAGGAAGGAGGGTACCTACGAGCAGTACTTC
d_gene: TRBD1; j_gene: TRBJ1-4; v_gene: TRBV5-4; abundance: -; CDR3aa: CASSTGGATNEKLFF; CDR3nt: TGTGCCAGCAGCACAGGGGGCGCAACTAATGAAAAACTGTTTTTT
d_gene: TRBD1; j_gene: TRBJ1-2; v_gene: TRBV5-1; abundance: -; CDR3aa: CASSKSTGGYGYTF; CDR3nt: TGCGCCAGCAGCAAATCGACAGGGGGCTATGGCTACACCTTC
d_gene: TRBD2; j_gene: TRBJ2-1; v_gene: TRBV30; abundance: once; CDR3aa: CAWRRLAGAFNEQFF; CDR3nt: TGTGCCTGGAGAAGACTAGCGGGAGCTTTTAATGAGCAGTTCTTC
d_gene: TRBD2; j_gene: TRBJ2-4; v_gene: TRBV4-1; abundance: -; CDR3aa: CASSQEYGSGRWDIQYF; CDR3nt: TGCGCCAGCAGCCAAGAGTATGGTAGCGGGAGGTGGGACATTCAGTACTTC
d_gene: TRBD1; j_gene: TRBJ2-3; v_gene: TRBV6-1; abundance: -; CDR3aa: CASSMDRGTDTQYF; CDR3nt: TGTGCCAGCAGCATGGACAGGGGCACAGATACGCAGTATTTT
d_gene: TRBD2; j_gene: TRBJ2-5; v_gene: TRBV2; abundance: -; CDR3aa: CASSGGLALFMETQYF; CDR3nt: TGTGCCAGCAGTGGTGGACTAGCCCTGTTTATGGAGACCCAGTACTTC
d_gene: -; j_gene: TRBJ1-4; v_gene: TRBV5-1; abundance: -; CDR3aa: CASSNGRGDEKLFF; CDR3nt: TGCGCCAGCAGCAACGGCCGGGGAGATGAAAAACTGTTTTTT
d_gene: TRBD2; j_gene: TRBJ2-1; v_gene: TRBV27; abundance: -; CDR3aa: CASSLEVGTSGKGEQFF; CDR3nt: TGTGCCAGCAGTTTAGAAGTAGGGACTAGCGGGAAGGGGGAGCAGTTCTTC
d_gene: -; j_gene: TRBJ2-6; v_gene: TRBV11-2; abundance: few; CDR3aa: CASSLTAGANVLTF; CDR3nt: TGTGCCAGCAGCTTGACAGCGGGGGCCAACGTCCTGACTTTC
d_gene: -; j_gene: TRBJ2-1; v_gene: TRBV11-2; abundance: -; CDR3aa: CASSFGQRYNEQFF; CDR3nt: TGTGCCAGCAGCTTTGGACAGAGGTACAATGAGCAGTTCTTC